This TCR beta chain is drawn from a study of T-cell reconstitution after alpha-beta-depleted transplantation in children. Unique molecular identifiers were used in preparing the TCRbeta library. TCRdb processed the PCR reads anew with MiXCR; each CDR3 protein has one entry. The sample has about 500,000 distinct CDR3 sequences, 32% seen once. Germline lookup yields CDR1 SQVTM and CDR2 ANQGSEA. The CDR3 sequence is 13 residues long. The germline V and J ends were trimmed by 2 bases and 4 bases, with 11 bases remaining between them. The origin of this receptor is a human donor who donated a stem cell graft to a child with aplastic anemia. The rearrangement joins TRBV29-1 to TRBJ1-1, with TRBD1 as a possible D gene (5 bases). Sequencing used PBMCs from the stem cell graft donor, obtained from the stem cell graft. In DNA, the CDR3 is TGCAGCGTTGAATCGGGGCAGACCACTGAAGCTTTCTTT. This translates into CSVESGQTTEAFF.